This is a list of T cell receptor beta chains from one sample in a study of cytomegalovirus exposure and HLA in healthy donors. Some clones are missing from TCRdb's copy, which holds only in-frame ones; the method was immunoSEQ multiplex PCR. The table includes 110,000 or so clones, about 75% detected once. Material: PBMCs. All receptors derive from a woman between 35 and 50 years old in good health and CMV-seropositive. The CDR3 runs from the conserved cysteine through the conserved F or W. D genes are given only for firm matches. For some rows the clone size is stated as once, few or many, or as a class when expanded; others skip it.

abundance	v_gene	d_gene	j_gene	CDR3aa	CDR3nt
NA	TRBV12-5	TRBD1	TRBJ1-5	CASGLDGYGTGTYQPQHF	TGTGCTAGTGGTTTGGACGGTTATGGGACAGGGACGTATCAGCCCCAGCATTTT
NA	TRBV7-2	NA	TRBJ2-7	CASSPAQAGRIYEQYF	TGTGCCAGCAGCCCGGCCCAGGCAGGGAGGATCTACGAGCAGTACTTC
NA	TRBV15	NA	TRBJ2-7	CATSRERASGYEQYF	TGTGCCACCAGCAGAGAGAGGGCGAGTGGGTACGAGCAGTACTTC
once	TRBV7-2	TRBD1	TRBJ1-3	CASSTSTGEGNTIYF	TGTGCCAGCAGCACCTCGACAGGGGAAGGAAACACCATATATTTT
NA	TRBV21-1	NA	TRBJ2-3	CASSKDPSSTDTQYF	TGTGCCAGCAGCAAAGATCCTAGTAGCACAGATACGCAGTATTTT
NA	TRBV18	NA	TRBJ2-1	CASSPDSNNEQFF	TGTGCCAGCTCACCAGACAGTAACAATGAGCAGTTCTTC
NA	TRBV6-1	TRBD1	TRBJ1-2	CASRRGLSNYGYTF	TGTGCCAGCAGGAGGGGGCTATCAAACTATGGCTACACCTTC
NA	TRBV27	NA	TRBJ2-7	CASSPVGGRPYEQYF	TGTGCCAGCAGCCCCGTCGGGGGGCGGCCCTACGAGCAGTACTTC
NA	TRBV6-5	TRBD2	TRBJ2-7	CASRSGTSVYEQYF	TGTGCCAGCAGGAGCGGGACTAGCGTCTACGAGCAGTACTTC
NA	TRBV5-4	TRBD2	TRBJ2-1	CASSLPGLAGEGNEQFF	TGTGCCAGCAGCCTTCCGGGACTAGCGGGAGAGGGGAATGAGCAGTTCTTC
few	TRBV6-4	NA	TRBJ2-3	CASSDSAEGSTDTQYF	TGTGCCAGCAGTGACTCAGCGGAGGGAAGCACAGATACGCAGTATTTT
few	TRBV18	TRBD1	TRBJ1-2	CASSRDREGGYTF	TGTGCCAGCTCACGGGACAGGGAGGGCGGCTACACCTTC
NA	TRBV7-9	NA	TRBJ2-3	CASRSGTDTQYF	TGTGCCAGCAGATCAGGGACAGATACGCAGTATTTT
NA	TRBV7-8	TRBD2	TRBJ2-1	CASSLKRGGNEQFF	TGTGCCAGCAGCTTAAAGCGGGGGGGCAATGAGCAGTTCTTC
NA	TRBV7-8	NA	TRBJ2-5	CASSFLGVETQYF	TGTGCCAGCAGCTTTCTAGGGGTCGAGACCCAGTACTTC
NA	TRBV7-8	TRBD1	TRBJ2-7	CASSAEDRGTWGEQYF	TGTGCCAGCAGCGCAGAGGACAGGGGCACTTGGGGCGAGCAGTACTTC
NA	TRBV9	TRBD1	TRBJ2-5	CASSVEADRGGQETQYF	TGTGCCAGCAGCGTAGAGGCGGACAGGGGAGGGCAAGAGACCCAGTACTTC
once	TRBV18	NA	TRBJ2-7	CASSPPGHGGFYEQYF	TGTGCCAGCTCACCACCGGGCCACGGTGGTTTCTACGAGCAGTACTTC
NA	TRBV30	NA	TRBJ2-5	CAWSGSTPGETQYF	TGTGCCTGGAGTGGGTCCACCCCGGGAGAGACCCAGTACTTC
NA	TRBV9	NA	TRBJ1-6	CASSAEANSPLHF	TGTGCCAGCAGCGCCGAGGCTAATTCACCCCTCCACTTT
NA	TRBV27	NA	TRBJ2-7	CASSFSGIYEQYF	TGTGCCAGCAGTTTTTCAGGGATCTACGAGCAGTACTTC
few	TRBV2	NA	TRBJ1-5	CASKKGRGNQPQHF	TGTGCCAGCAAGAAAGGGCGAGGGAATCAGCCCCAGCATTTT
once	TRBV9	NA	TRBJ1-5	CASSLEGGVQPQHF	TGTGCCAGCAGCCTCGAAGGGGGTGTTCAGCCCCAGCATTTT
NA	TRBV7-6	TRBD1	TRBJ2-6	CASSLGRGTGANVLTF	TGTGCCAGCAGCTTAGGCAGGGGGACCGGGGCCAACGTCCTGACTTTC
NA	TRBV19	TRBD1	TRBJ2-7	CASSLPGGDRGHEQYF	TGTGCCAGTAGTCTCCCGGGCGGGGACAGGGGACACGAGCAGTACTTC
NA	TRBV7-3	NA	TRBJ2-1	CASSLTDRGLKFF	TGTGCCAGCAGCTTAACGGATCGGGGGTTGAAGTTCTTC
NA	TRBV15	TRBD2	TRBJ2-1	CATSREISGGPYNEQFF	TGTGCCACCAGCAGAGAGATTAGCGGGGGGCCGTACAATGAGCAGTTCTTC
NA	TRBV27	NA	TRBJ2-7	CASSLSGAYEQYF	TGTGCCAGCAGTTTATCAGGGGCCTACGAGCAGTACTTC
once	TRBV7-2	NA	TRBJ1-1	CASSLVSGTNTEAFF	TGTGCCAGCAGCTTAGTAAGTGGGACTAACACTGAAGCTTTCTTT
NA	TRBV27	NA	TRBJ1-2	CASSSYRPPNYGYTF	TGTGCCAGCAGTTCTTACAGGCCGCCGAACTATGGCTACACCTTC
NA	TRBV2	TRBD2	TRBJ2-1	CASSEGVPGLAQFF	TGTGCCAGCAGTGAAGGGGTCCCTGGACTAGCCCAGTTCTTC
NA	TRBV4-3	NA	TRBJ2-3	CASSQAGTPPRDTQYF	TGCGCCAGCAGCCAAGCAGGGACACCCCCGCGGGATACGCAGTATTTT
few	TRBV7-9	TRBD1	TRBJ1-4	CASSLAQGTGGDEKLFF	TGTGCCAGCAGCTTAGCACAAGGGACAGGGGGAGATGAAAAACTGTTTTTT
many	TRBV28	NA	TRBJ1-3	CASGKQGSGNTIYF	TGTGCCAGCGGCAAGCAGGGCTCTGGAAACACCATATATTTT
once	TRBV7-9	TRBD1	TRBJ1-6	CASSLRTGIDSPLHF	TGTGCCAGCAGCTTGCGGACAGGGATAGATTCACCCCTCCACTTT
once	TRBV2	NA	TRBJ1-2	CASRSQGFGFYGYTF	TGTGCCAGCAGGTCACAGGGATTCGGCTTCTATGGCTACACCTTC
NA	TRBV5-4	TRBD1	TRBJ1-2	CASSQGGQGVYGYTF	TGTGCCAGCAGCCAGGGGGGACAGGGGGTTTATGGCTACACCTTC
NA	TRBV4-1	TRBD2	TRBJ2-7	CASSQSFGLADYEQYF	TGCGCCAGCAGCCAAAGTTTCGGACTAGCGGACTACGAGCAGTACTTC
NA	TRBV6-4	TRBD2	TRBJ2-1	CASSQSTSGDNEQFF	TGTGCCAGCAGTCAGTCGACTAGCGGGGACAATGAGCAGTTCTTC
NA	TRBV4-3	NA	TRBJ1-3	CASSQEEGQGGNTIYF	TGCGCCAGCAGCCAAGAGGAGGGGCAGGGAGGAAACACCATATATTTT
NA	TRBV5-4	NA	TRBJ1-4	CASSLGGMTNEKLFF	TGTGCCAGCAGCTTGGGGGGCATGACTAATGAAAAACTGTTTTTT
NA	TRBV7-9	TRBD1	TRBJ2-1	CASRQPRTGGPYNEQFF	TGTGCCAGCAGACAACCCCGGACAGGGGGCCCCTACAATGAGCAGTTCTTC